This T cell receptor beta chain appears in the sequencing data of a study of early stage breast cancer tumors. Study details: Average read coverage per sample was roughly 9.1-fold.

As to this clone: Its target is not known.

Study findings and constraints: Compared with adjacent normal breast tissue, tumors showed roughly 2.5-fold greater T cell density and higher clonality. Blood repertoires resembled normal breast more than tumor.

Deletions cut 4 bases from V and 2 bases from J, with 25 bases between. The CDR3 consists of 18 residues. CDR1 and CDR2 (germline): SGHNT, YYREEE (reference sequence). TCRdb's table, derived via immunoSEQ multiplex PCR, lists solely in-frame clones and lacks some. The profile shows about 11,000 clones, about three quarters of them singletons. Tumor samples used roughly 17-55 mg of diced tissue. The specimen sequenced was breast tumor tissue. The rearrangement uses TRBV5-4 and TRBJ2-7; D may correspond to TRBD1 or TRBD2 (7 bases each). This TCR was recovered from a middle-aged person with breast cancer. For the CDR3, the DNA is TGTGCCAGCAGCAACCCGCGGACAGGAAGGCGGGGGACCTACGAGCAGTACTTC. Protein: CASSNPRTGRRGTYEQYF.